Listed below are T cell receptor beta chains from one sample, sequenced in a study of response to subunit inactivated influenza vaccine. In TCRdb, the RT-PCR reads were re-called with MiXCR into one record per CDR3 protein. The data hold a few hundred thousand distinct CDR3 sequences, with about 20% observed a single time. Sequenced here: PBMCs from blood, sampled approximately 20 months after vaccination. These receptors were taken from a man between 45 and 75 years old who received an inactivated influenza vaccine. The CDR3 runs from the conserved cysteine through the conserved F or W. Each record gives: V gene, J gene, D gene, clone size, CDR3 DNA, CDR3 protein. A D gene is named only where the DNA matches it firmly. Clone sizes are given selectively: once, few, many, or a class where the clone is expanded.

v_call: TRBV7-9; j_call: TRBJ2-5; d_call: TRBD1; clone_size: .; cdr3_nt: TGTGCCAGCAGCTTAGCGGGGACAGGGGAAGAGACCCAGTACTTC; cdr3_aa: CASSLAGTGEETQYF
v_call: TRBV27; j_call: TRBJ1-5; d_call: .; clone_size: .; cdr3_nt: TGTGCCAGCAGTTTATCGCGGCATCAGCCCCAGCATTTT; cdr3_aa: CASSLSRHQPQHF
v_call: TRBV20-1; j_call: TRBJ1-4; d_call: .; clone_size: few; cdr3_nt: TGCAGTGCTAGAGGCTTGAAGGGTACAACTAATGAAAAACTGTTTTTT; cdr3_aa: CSARGLKGTTNEKLFF
v_call: TRBV7-2; j_call: TRBJ1-2; d_call: .; clone_size: .; cdr3_nt: TGTGCCAGCAGCCCGCCGGGTGATGCGGCTGGCTACACCTTC; cdr3_aa: CASSPPGDAAGYTF
v_call: TRBV28; j_call: TRBJ1-5; d_call: .; clone_size: .; cdr3_nt: TGTGCCAGCAGTCAGTCTATGGGCCTAGGGAGTAGCAATCAGCCCCAGCATTTT; cdr3_aa: CASSQSMGLGSSNQPQHF
v_call: TRBV2; j_call: TRBJ2-3; d_call: TRBD2; clone_size: .; cdr3_nt: TGTGCCAGCCAACGGGGACTAAAAAGCACAGATACGCAGTATTTT; cdr3_aa: CASQRGLKSTDTQYF
v_call: TRBV30; j_call: TRBJ2-1; d_call: .; clone_size: many; cdr3_nt: TGTGCCTGGACCCCTCCAGGGGCCTTGGATGAGCAGTTCTTC; cdr3_aa: CAWTPPGALDEQFF
v_call: TRBV9; j_call: TRBJ1-2; d_call: .; clone_size: few; cdr3_nt: TGTGCCAGCAGCGTAGACGGAGCTATAGGTGGCTACACCTTC; cdr3_aa: CASSVDGAIGGYTF
v_call: TRBV6-2/TRBV6-3; j_call: TRBJ1-4; d_call: .; clone_size: few; cdr3_nt: TGTGCCAGCAGTCCGGGACGGATTAATGAAAAACTGTTTTTT; cdr3_aa: CASSPGRINEKLFF
v_call: TRBV21-1; j_call: TRBJ2-7; d_call: .; clone_size: .; cdr3_nt: TGTGCCAGCAGCAACTCAGGACAGGACCGATTTCCCTACGAGCAGTACTTC; cdr3_aa: CASSNSGQDRFPYEQYF
v_call: TRBV5-1; j_call: TRBJ2-7; d_call: TRBD2; clone_size: .; cdr3_nt: TGCGCCAGTAGCCCAGGGACTAGCGGGATCTCCTACGAGCAGTACTTC; cdr3_aa: CASSPGTSGISYEQYF
v_call: TRBV6-1; j_call: TRBJ2-7; d_call: .; clone_size: .; cdr3_nt: TGTGCCAGCAGTGAACAGGGAACCTACGAGCAGTACTTC; cdr3_aa: CASSEQGTYEQYF
v_call: TRBV5-6; j_call: TRBJ2-5; d_call: .; clone_size: .; cdr3_nt: TGTGCCAGCAGCTTGGAGCATCAAGAGACCCAGTACTTC; cdr3_aa: CASSLEHQETQYF
v_call: TRBV11-2; j_call: TRBJ1-1; d_call: TRBD1; clone_size: .; cdr3_nt: TGTGCCAGCAGCTTAAACACAGGGGGCACTGAAGCTTTCTTT; cdr3_aa: CASSLNTGGTEAFF
v_call: TRBV12-3/TRBV12-4; j_call: TRBJ1-1; d_call: .; clone_size: few; cdr3_nt: TGTGCCAGCAGTTTGGGGGCCGCTATGAACACTGAAGCTTTCTTT; cdr3_aa: CASSLGAAMNTEAFF
v_call: TRBV5-5; j_call: TRBJ2-3; d_call: TRBD2; clone_size: .; cdr3_nt: TGTGCCAGCAGCCTGGGAGGGGTAGATACGCAGTATTTT; cdr3_aa: CASSLGGVDTQYF
v_call: TRBV10-2; j_call: TRBJ2-7; d_call: .; clone_size: .; cdr3_nt: TGCGCCAGCAGTGAAGTGGGGGTTGGCGAGCAGTACTTC; cdr3_aa: CASSEVGVGEQYF
v_call: TRBV6-2/TRBV6-3; j_call: TRBJ2-2; d_call: TRBD2; clone_size: .; cdr3_nt: TGTGCCAGCAGTCCCCTTGCGGGGGGGCCGAACACCGGGGAGCTGTTTTTT; cdr3_aa: CASSPLAGGPNTGELFF
v_call: TRBV20-1; j_call: TRBJ1-1; d_call: .; clone_size: .; cdr3_nt: TGCAGTGCTCGGACCTTAAGCGCTGAAGCTTTCTTT; cdr3_aa: CSARTLSAEAFF
v_call: TRBV5-1; j_call: TRBJ2-1; d_call: .; clone_size: many; cdr3_nt: TGCGCCAGCAGCTCGGAGAGCTCCTACAATGAGCAGTTCTTC; cdr3_aa: CASSSESSYNEQFF
v_call: TRBV15; j_call: TRBJ1-2; d_call: .; clone_size: .; cdr3_nt: TGTGCCACCAGCAGAGAGGCATTAGGGAACTATGGCTACACCTTC; cdr3_aa: CATSREALGNYGYTF
v_call: TRBV4-1; j_call: TRBJ1-5; d_call: .; clone_size: .; cdr3_nt: TGCGCCAGCAGCCCCCTCGGGATCTCGGCGGGCAATCAGCCCCAGCATTTT; cdr3_aa: CASSPLGISAGNQPQHF
v_call: TRBV2; j_call: TRBJ1-3; d_call: TRBD1; clone_size: few; cdr3_nt: TGTGCCAGCAAGGGGGCGCCGGAAGGAAACACCATATATTTT; cdr3_aa: CASKGAPEGNTIYF
v_call: TRBV12-3/TRBV12-4; j_call: TRBJ2-7; d_call: TRBD1; clone_size: many; cdr3_nt: TGTGCCAGCAGTTTAAGCCAGGGGGCCTACGAGCAGTACTTC; cdr3_aa: CASSLSQGAYEQYF
v_call: TRBV7-9; j_call: TRBJ1-1; d_call: .; clone_size: .; cdr3_nt: TGTGCCAGCAGCGTATTTGTGGGGAATGAAGCTTTCTTT; cdr3_aa: CASSVFVGNEAFF
v_call: TRBV27; j_call: TRBJ2-7; d_call: TRBD2; clone_size: .; cdr3_nt: TGTGCCAGCAGTTTATCCCCAGCTAGCGGAACCTACGAGCAGTACTTC; cdr3_aa: CASSLSPASGTYEQYF
v_call: TRBV4-1; j_call: TRBJ1-5; d_call: .; clone_size: .; cdr3_nt: TGCGCCAGCGGACCGATTGGGGGCTGGCATCAGCCCCAGCATTTT; cdr3_aa: CASGPIGGWHQPQHF
v_call: TRBV20-1; j_call: TRBJ2-1; d_call: TRBD1; clone_size: .; cdr3_nt: TGCAGTGCGGCGGACAGGGGTAGAAATGAGCAGTTCTTC; cdr3_aa: CSAADRGRNEQFF
v_call: TRBV6-2/TRBV6-3; j_call: TRBJ2-3; d_call: .; clone_size: .; cdr3_nt: TGTGCCAGCAGTTACTCGGGGATAGCAACTCTCACAGATACGCAGTATTTT; cdr3_aa: CASSYSGIATLTDTQYF
v_call: TRBV4-1; j_call: TRBJ2-5; d_call: .; clone_size: once; cdr3_nt: TGCGCCAGCAGCCAAGTATTGGGGCTGGAGACCCAGTACTTC; cdr3_aa: CASSQVLGLETQYF
v_call: TRBV10-3; j_call: TRBJ2-5; d_call: .; clone_size: few; cdr3_nt: TGTGCCATCAGTGAGTCAAGGGTCCAAGAGACCCAGTACTTC; cdr3_aa: CAISESRVQETQYF
v_call: TRBV7-2; j_call: TRBJ2-3; d_call: .; clone_size: .; cdr3_nt: TGTGCCAGCAAGTGGAGGGCCGCAGATACGCAGTATTTT; cdr3_aa: CASKWRAADTQYF
v_call: TRBV6-5; j_call: TRBJ2-4; d_call: TRBD2; clone_size: few; cdr3_nt: TGTGCCAGCAGTTACGGTACTAGCGGAAACATTCAGTACTTC; cdr3_aa: CASSYGTSGNIQYF
v_call: TRBV5-1; j_call: TRBJ2-3; d_call: .; clone_size: few; cdr3_nt: TGCGCCAGCAGCTGGACTACTGGCACAGATACGCAGTATTTT; cdr3_aa: CASSWTTGTDTQYF
v_call: TRBV20-1; j_call: TRBJ2-2; d_call: .; clone_size: few; cdr3_nt: TGCAGTGCTAGGTGGGGGGGCAGGACCGGGGAGCTGTTTTTT; cdr3_aa: CSARWGGRTGELFF
v_call: TRBV12-3/TRBV12-4; j_call: TRBJ2-3; d_call: .; clone_size: few; cdr3_nt: TGTGCCAGCCACGGGACTCCTAGCACAGATACGCAGTATTTT; cdr3_aa: CASHGTPSTDTQYF
v_call: TRBV7-9; j_call: TRBJ2-3; d_call: .; clone_size: .; cdr3_nt: TGTGCCAGCAGCCCCAGCGTAAGCACAGATACGCAGTATTTT; cdr3_aa: CASSPSVSTDTQYF
v_call: TRBV28; j_call: TRBJ1-6; d_call: TRBD1; clone_size: few; cdr3_nt: TGTGCCAGCTCAGAGGGGGCGCTTTCACCCCTCCACTTT; cdr3_aa: CASSEGALSPLHF
v_call: TRBV12-3/TRBV12-4; j_call: TRBJ1-5; d_call: .; clone_size: many; cdr3_nt: TGTGCCAGCACGAAGGCCCAGGGTGGCAATCAGCCCCAGCATTTT; cdr3_aa: CASTKAQGGNQPQHF
v_call: TRBV5-5; j_call: TRBJ2-2; d_call: TRBD1; clone_size: .; cdr3_nt: TGTGCCAGCAGCTCCCATCTGGACAGGGGAATTAACGGGGAGCTGTTTTTT; cdr3_aa: CASSSHLDRGINGELFF
v_call: TRBV19; j_call: TRBJ1-2; d_call: .; clone_size: once; cdr3_nt: TGTGCCAGTAGTCCTGATTATAACAGAGAAGGCTACACCTTC; cdr3_aa: CASSPDYNREGYTF
v_call: TRBV7-2; j_call: TRBJ2-7; d_call: TRBD1; clone_size: .; cdr3_nt: TGTGCCAGCAGCACTATGACAGGGACCCTGTACGAGCAGTACTTC; cdr3_aa: CASSTMTGTLYEQYF
v_call: TRBV5-1; j_call: TRBJ1-1; d_call: .; clone_size: few; cdr3_nt: TGCGCCAGCAGCTTGGCCACGGCAGATGATGAAGCTTTCTTT; cdr3_aa: CASSLATADDEAFF
v_call: TRBV27; j_call: TRBJ1-4; d_call: .; clone_size: many; cdr3_nt: TGTGCCAGCAGTTTATCTCAAGGTAGAGAAAAACTGTTTTTT; cdr3_aa: CASSLSQGREKLFF
v_call: TRBV10-3; j_call: TRBJ2-3; d_call: .; clone_size: few; cdr3_nt: TGTGCCATCAGTACCCCGTCAGGGTCCACCACAGATACGCAGTATTTT; cdr3_aa: CAISTPSGSTTDTQYF
v_call: TRBV7-8; j_call: TRBJ1-5; d_call: .; clone_size: .; cdr3_nt: TGTGCCAGCAGCAGGGGGAATAGCAATCAGCCCCAGCATTTT; cdr3_aa: CASSRGNSNQPQHF
v_call: TRBV11-2; j_call: TRBJ1-2; d_call: TRBD1; clone_size: .; cdr3_nt: TGTGCCAGCAGCCTCGCCCAGTACGACAGGGCCTATGGCTACACCTTC; cdr3_aa: CASSLAQYDRAYGYTF
v_call: TRBV30; j_call: TRBJ2-3; d_call: .; clone_size: .; cdr3_nt: TGTGCCTGGAGTATGGGAAGCACAGATACGCAGTATTTT; cdr3_aa: CAWSMGSTDTQYF
v_call: TRBV29-1; j_call: TRBJ1-1; d_call: .; clone_size: few; cdr3_nt: TGCAGCGTTGCTGGACGGTTGAAGAACACTGAAGCTTTCTTT; cdr3_aa: CSVAGRLKNTEAFF
v_call: TRBV29-1; j_call: TRBJ1-2; d_call: TRBD1; clone_size: few; cdr3_nt: TGCAGCGTCGAGCGACAGGGAATGTATGGCTACACCTTC; cdr3_aa: CSVERQGMYGYTF
v_call: TRBV29-1; j_call: TRBJ2-7; d_call: TRBD1; clone_size: .; cdr3_nt: TGCAGCGCGTCCGGGACAGACTCCTACGAGCAGTACTTC; cdr3_aa: CSASGTDSYEQYF